The next 19 T cell receptor beta chains were all read from a single sample in a study of blood T cell repertoires in COVID-19. The repertoire was sequenced with immunoSEQ multiplex PCR; TCRdb's copy has only in-frame clones and lacks some. The repertoire holds 310,000 or so clones, around 83% seen once, with 1% to 1.5% in the top ten. Sequencing input: peripheral blood. These receptors originate from a woman between 45 and 60 years old with acute or convalescent COVID-19.

The genes are TRBV5-1 and TRBJ2-5; 7 positions agree with TRBD1. Germline values: CDR1 SGHRS, CDR2 YFSETQ. Unmatched junction bases numbered 8, after V lost 4 bases and J lost 5 bases. The CDR3 runs to 14 residues. CDR3 bases: TGCGCCAGCAGCCCTGACAGGGCGGGTGAGACCCAGTACTTC. It yields the protein CASSPDRAGETQYF. The full variable domain, its missing parts supplied by reference TRBV5-1 and TRBJ2-5, is KAGVTQTPRYLIKTRGQQVTLSCSPISGHRSVSWYQQTPGQGLQFLFEYFSETQRNKGNFPGRFSGRQFSNSRSEMNVSTLELGDSALYLCASSPDRAGETQYFGPGTRLLVL.

The chain carries TRBV3-1 (or the pseudogene TRBV3-2) and TRBJ1-1; 7 bases are shared with TRBD1. CDR1 and CDR2 from the germline V gene are LGHDT and YNNKEL (reference sequence). Unmatched junction bases numbered 6, after V lost 3 bases and J lost 5 bases. This CDR3 is built from 14 residues. The CDR3 sequence is CASSHANRGTEAFF. CDR3 bases: TGTGCCAGCAGCCATGCGAACAGGGGAACTGAAGCTTTCTTT.

The chain uses TRBV19 and TRBJ2-5; TRBD2 aligns across 10 bases. The CDR3 is made up of 15 amino acids. V lost 4 bases to trimming and J lost 5 bases; unmatched junction nucleotides: 7. CDR1 and CDR2 from the germline V gene are LNHDA and SQIVND (reference sequence). This chain's CDR3 is CASSKSGGARETQYF. The CDR3 DNA follows: TGTGCCAGTAGTAAGAGCGGGGGGGCTCGGGAGACCCAGTACTTC. The complete variable domain, with remaining parts taken from reference TRBV19 and TRBJ2-5, reads DGGITQSPKYLFRKEGQNVTLSCEQNLNHDAMYWYRQDPGQGLRLIYYSQIVNDFQKGDIAEGYSVSREKKESFPLTVTSAQKNPTAFYLCASSKSGGARETQYFGPGTRLLVL.

The rearrangement uses TRBV29-1 and TRBJ1-3, with D possibly being TRBD1 (6 bases). The germline V gene has CDR1 SQVTM and CDR2 ANQGSEA. V was clipped by 7 bases and J by 0 bases, with 10 bases between them. The CDR3 consists of 13 residues. In nucleotides, the CDR3 is TGCAGCGGCTGGACAGCCTCTGGAAACACCATATATTTT. Translating gives CSGWTASGNTIYF.

This rearrangement joins TRBV2 to TRBJ2-2, with TRBD1 identical over 7 bases. The CDR3 has 14 residues. With V trimmed by 4 bases and J by 10 bases, 9 bases remained unmatched. CDR1 is SNHLY and CDR2 is FYNNEI in the germline V gene. CDR3 loop: CASSGGQSTEELFF. The CDR3 DNA reads TGTGCCAGCAGTGGGGGACAGTCCACAGAGGAGCTGTTTTTT.

The chain is built from TRBV5-5 and TRBJ2-5, with a tentative D call TRBD2 (5 bases). This CDR3 is built from 13 residues. V lost 2 bases, J lost 4 bases, and 9 bases lay in between. The germline V gene encodes CDR1 SGHKS and CDR2 YYEKEE (reference sequence). CDR3 bases: TGTGCCAGCAGCTTAATAGGAGGAGAGACCCAGTACTTC. Protein: CASSLIGGETQYF. The variable domain in full, completed from reference TRBV5-5 and TRBJ2-5, reads DAGVTQSPTHLIKTRGQQVTLRCSPISGHKSVSWYQQVLGQGPQFIFQYYEKEERGRGNFPDRFSARQFPNYSSELNVNALLLGDSALYLCASSLIGGETQYFGPGTRLLVL.

The rearrangement links TRBV5-4 to TRBJ2-7; D uncertain. Trimming left V 0 bases short and J 5 bases short, with 6 bases between. Germline CDR1 SGHNT, CDR2 YYREEE (reference sequence). This CDR3 is built from 12 residues. This chain's CDR3 is CASSLVGDEQYF. In DNA form, the CDR3 reads TGTGCCAGCAGCTTGGTCGGAGACGAGCAGTACTTC.

V usage is TRBV6-5 and J usage is TRBJ1-2; D possibly corresponds to TRBD1 (6 bases). The CDR3 is 11 amino acids. Trimming took off 10 bases at V and 8 bases at J, with 14 bases between the two ends. The V gene's germline CDR1 is MNHEY and CDR2 SVGAGI. In DNA form, the CDR3 reads TGTGCCACCGCCAGGGGACGCGGCTACACCTTC. This sequence encodes CATARGRGYTF.

The chain joins TRBV6-5 to TRBJ1-5, with D possibly matching TRBD1 (6 bases). V was clipped by 7 bases and J by 0 bases, with 13 bases between them. CDR3 length: 15 residues. CDR1 is MNHEY, CDR2 SVGAGI, per germline. CDR3 DNA sequence: TGTGCCAGCAAGCCAGGGACACTTAGCAATCAGCCCCAGCATTTT. Its protein is CASKPGTLSNQPQHF.

The genes are TRBV6-1 and TRBJ1-2; 10 nucleotides agree with TRBD1. Germline V gene lookup returns CDR1 MNHNS and CDR2 SASEGT. J was trimmed by 8 bases and V by 3 bases; bases with no gene match: 6. The CDR3 has 14 amino acids. The CDR3 nucleotides read TGTGCCAGCAGTGATGTGACAGGGGGCTACGGCTACACCTTC. This encodes CASSDVTGGYGYTF.

The V and J genes are TRBV7-2 and TRBJ2-3; 14 bases fit TRBD2. Trimming cost V 4 bases and J 8 bases; bases outside gene matches: 2. The germline gives CDR1 SGHTA, CDR2 FQGNSA. There are 14 residues in the CDR3. CDR3 bases: TGTGCCAGCAGCTCCGGACTAGCGGGAGGTACGCAGTATTTT. This codes for CASSSGLAGGTQYF.

The rearrangement uses TRBV21-1 and TRBJ1-5; the D call in the table, TRBD1, was not verified against the DNA. TRBV21-1 is given as a pseudogene. The CDR3 sequence is 16 residues long. In DNA, the CDR3 is TGTGCCAGCAGCAGGACAGGGGCCAAGTTTAATCAGCCCCAGCATTTT. It codes for CASSRTGAKFNQPQHF.

This clone turned up a few times. This chain links TRBV6-1 with TRBJ1-1; 12 nucleotides line up with TRBD1. The CDR3 is 17 amino acids. V was pared by 2 bases and J by 10 bases, with 14 bases of the junction left unmatched. The V gene's germline CDR1 is MNHNS and CDR2 SASEGT. The CDR3 reads CASSENWKWDRGRGAFF. CDR3 nucleotide sequence: TGTGCCAGCAGTGAAAATTGGAAATGGGACAGGGGGCGCGGAGCTTTCTTT.

The V call is TRBV5-1, the J call TRBJ2-1, with D possibly being TRBD2 (5 bases). V was cut by 1 base and J by 2 bases, with 19 bases left in between. CDR3 size: 18 residues. Germline CDR1 reads SGHRS; CDR2 reads YFSETQ. The CDR3 coding sequence is TGCGCCAGCAGCTTGAATCCGGCGGGCTTTCCGACCTACAATGAGCAGTTCTTC. It specifies CASSLNPAGFPTYNEQFF. Looking up the rest from reference TRBV5-1 and TRBJ2-1 gives the full variable domain: KAGVTQTPRYLIKTRGQQVTLSCSPISGHRSVSWYQQTPGQGLQFLFEYFSETQRNKGNFPGRFSGRQFSNSRSEMNVSTLELGDSALYLCASSLNPAGFPTYNEQFFGPGTRLTVL.

This chain links TRBV5-1 with TRBJ1-1, with D perhaps matching TRBD1 (5 bases). The CDR3 sequence is 14 residues long. The germline gives CDR1 SGHRS, CDR2 YFSETQ. The V end was cut by 4 bases, the J end by 2 bases, with 12 bases between. The CDR3 DNA reads as TGCGCCAGCAGCGAGCGGGGGGGAAACACTGAAGCTTTCTTT. Encoded protein: CASSERGGNTEAFF.

The chain employs TRBV6-5 and TRBJ1-4; TRBD1 matches 9 bases. Germline loops: CDR1 MNHEY, CDR2 SVGAGI. V shed 7 bases, J shed 7 bases, and the junction held 7 bases outside the gene matches. This CDR3 spans 14 amino acids. DNA of the CDR3: TGTGCCAGCACCAACAGGGGGCCTGGTGAAAAACTGTTTTTT. As protein: CASTNRGPGEKLFF.

This chain uses TRBV7-9 with TRBJ1-2; 7 bases match TRBD1. The CDR3 runs 14 residues. J gave up 7 bases and V 1 base, and 6 bases lay outside the gene matches. CDR1 is SEHNR, CDR2 FQNEAQ, per germline (reference sequence). In nucleotides, the CDR3 is TGTGCCAGCAGCTTAGACCAGACAGGGTCTGGCTACACCTTC. Its translation is CASSLDQTGSGYTF.

On this clone: The sample carries other DNA sequences with the same CDR3. This chain connects TRBV27 to TRBJ1-5; 9 nucleotides align to TRBD1. CDR3 size: 14 residues. The J segment lost 7 bases and the V segment lost 5 bases, leaving 6 bases of the junction unmatched. Per germline, CDR1 MNHEY and CDR2 SMNVEV (reference sequence). CDR3 in amino acids: CASSLGTGNQPQHF. In DNA form, the CDR3 reads TGTGCCAGCAGTCTCGGGACAGGGAACCAGCCCCAGCATTTT.

V usage is TRBV6-6 and J usage is TRBJ2-1, with a tentative D call TRBD2 (5 bases). The CDR3 runs to 16 residues. The V and J ends lost 0 bases and 6 bases respectively, with 15 bases between them. Germline CDR1 MNHNY, CDR2 SVGAGI (reference sequence). CDR3 nucleotides: TGTGCCAGCAGTTACTCGAATGAGGGCCGGTTCAATGAGCAGTTCTTC. Its translation: CASSYSNEGRFNEQFF.